The 5 T cell receptor beta chains in this list originate from one sample, sequenced in a study of cytotoxic CD8 clonotypes in ibrutinib-treated CLL. Data came from immunoSEQ multiplex PCR; TCRdb stores just in-frame clones and leaves some out. This sample has fewer than 80,000 clones, with 45% to 60% found just once. The source material was PBMCs, sampled after 12 months of ibrutinib treatment. The receptor source for this set is a human donor with chronic lymphocytic leukemia.

Here the CDR3 reads CALRVEGGANTGELFF. The CDR3 DNA is TGTGCCCTCCGGGTCGAAGGCGGGGCGAACACCGGGGAGCTGTTTTTT. The chain has TRBV10-3 and TRBJ2-2; TRBD2 might be the D (6 bases). In germline, CDR1 is ENHRY, CDR2 SYGVKD. The ends were cut back, 11 bases at V and 0 bases at J, with 19 bases in the middle. The CDR3 contains 16 residues.

This clone has a handful of counts. The gene calls are TRBV7-4 and TRBJ1-5; 7 positions match TRBD1. J was trimmed by 1 base and V by 5 bases; bases with no gene match: 5. The CDR3 contains 15 residues. Germline CDR1 and CDR2: SGHVT and SQSDAQ. CDR3 amino acids: CASSTTGNSNQPQHF. CDR3 nucleotides: TGTGCCAGCAGCACGACAGGGAACAGCAATCAGCCCCAGCATTTT.

This clone was counted ten times or more. The rearrangement uses TRBV29-1 and TRBJ1-2; TRBD1 is a possible D gene (6 bases). The germline V gene encodes CDR1 SQVTM and CDR2 ANQGSEA. The CDR3 totals 11 residues. V was clipped by 4 bases and J by 5 bases, with 8 bases between them. CDR3 sequence (DNA): TGCAGCGTTGGGCAGGGGTATGGCTACACCTTC. Translated: CSVGQGYGYTF.

The chain couples TRBV5-6 to TRBJ2-5, with D perhaps given as TRBD1 or TRBD2 (5 bases each). Germline V gives CDR1 SGHDT, CDR2 YYEEEE. V was clipped by 2 bases and J by 5 bases, with 16 bases between them. The CDR3 has 15 amino acids. The CDR3 loop reads CASSFWTWGSETQYF. DNA of the CDR3: TGTGCCAGCAGCTTCTGGACATGGGGGTCGGAGACCCAGTACTTC.

The chain joins TRBV29-1 to TRBJ2-7, with 13 bases that match TRBD2. Trimming took 6 bases from V and 4 from J; bases not matched to a gene: 15. The CDR3 contains 17 residues. From germline, CDR1 is SQVTM and CDR2 ANQGSEA. CDR3 DNA sequence: TGCAGCGTAAGACTAGCGGGAGGCTGGGGGGGGATTTACGAGCAGTACTTC. Translation gives CSVRLAGGWGGIYEQYF.